A single sample gave rise to the 22 T cell receptor beta chains below, sequenced in a study of cytotoxic CD8 clonotypes in ibrutinib-treated CLL. Generated by immunoSEQ multiplex PCR, the TCRdb table keeps only in-frame clones and is missing some. This sample yields 30,000 to 40,000 clones, of which 55% to 75% are seen a single time; 10% belongs to the top ten. Specimen: PBMCs, collected at disease progression, from a patient treated with ibrutinib. All receptors come from a human donor with chronic lymphocytic leukemia.

The sample holds a few counts of this clone. The chain recombines TRBV28 with TRBJ2-7, with 8 nucleotides matching TRBD1. Per the germline V gene, CDR1 is MDHEN and CDR2 is SYDVKM. The CDR3 extends over 16 amino acids. V dropped 1 base and J dropped 6; count of bases not matched to a gene: 11. CDR3 nucleotide sequence: TGTGCCAGCAGTTTATCTGGACAGGGATCGAGGATCGAGCAGTACTTC. Protein: CASSLSGQGSRIEQYF.

A single count supports this clone. This rearrangement joins TRBV6-1 to TRBJ2-4; the D is unclear. CDR1 is MNHNS and CDR2 is SASEGT in the germline V gene. CDR3 length: 12 residues. V lost 6 bases and J 6 bases, leaving 9 bases between the germline ends. CDR3 protein: CASSADRNIQYF. DNA of the CDR3: TGTGCCAGCAGCGCGGATAGAAACATTCAGTACTTC.

V is TRBV28 and J is TRBJ2-3, with D possibly TRBD2 on 5 matching bases. Germline assignment: CDR1 MDHEN and CDR2 SYDVKM. This CDR3 has 17 amino acids. V was cut by 5 bases and J by 0 bases, with 18 bases left in between. The CDR3 nucleotides read TGTGCCAGCAGTCCTCGGGAACTGATTCCTAGCACAGATACGCAGTATTTT. Translating gives CASSPRELIPSTDTQYF.

The gene calls are TRBV5-4 and TRBJ2-1; D possibly corresponds to TRBD1 (5 bases). The V and J ends lost 1 base and 8 bases respectively, with 10 bases between them. Germline V lookup: CDR1 SGHNT, CDR2 YYREEE (reference sequence). The CDR3 length is 13 residues. CDR3 sequence reads: CASSLQGSYEQFF. CDR3 coding DNA: TGTGCCAGCAGCTTGCAGGGAAGCTATGAGCAGTTCTTC.

The V call is TRBV6-1, the J call TRBJ1-2, with D unclear. Trimming took 3 bases from V and 5 from J, leaving 7 bases between them. The CDR3 totals 12 residues. Germline assignment: CDR1 MNHNS and CDR2 SASEGT. The CDR3 reads CASSDRRYGYTF. CDR3 DNA sequence: TGTGCCAGCAGTGACAGAAGATATGGCTACACCTTC.

This clone was detected only once. V usage is TRBV9 and J usage is TRBJ1-2; no reliable D call. Germline CDR1 SGDLS, CDR2 YYNGEE. V was cut by 0 bases and J by 3 bases, with 12 bases left in between. The CDR3 totals 15 residues. CDR3 nucleotides: TGTGCCAGCAGCGTAGCTCCAGGAGGAGACTATGGCTACACCTTC. Residues: CASSVAPGGDYGYTF. Together with reference TRBV9 and TRBJ1-2, the CDR3 gives the full variable domain: DSGVTQTPKHLITATGQRVTLRCSPRSGDLSVYWYQQSLDQGLQFLIQYYNGEERAKGNILERFSAQQFPDLHSELNLSSLELGDSALYFCASSVAPGGDYGYTFGSGTRLTVV.

V usage is TRBV11-3 and J usage is TRBJ2-1, with D perhaps TRBD1 (5 bases). The V gene lost 3 bases and the J gene lost 6 bases, with 12 bases spanning the gap. Germline assignment: CDR1 SGHNT and CDR2 YENEEA. The CDR3 spans 14 residues. The CDR3 is CASSLGPSGNEQFF. Here the CDR3 DNA reads TGTGCCAGCAGCTTGGGGCCTTCGGGCAATGAGCAGTTCTTC.

The chain joins TRBV5-1 to TRBJ2-7; D gene unclear. Trimming removed 0 bases at V and 3 bases at J, with 1 base between. The CDR3 sequence is 11 residues long. Germline V CDR1 and CDR2: SGHRS, YFSETQ. DNA of the CDR3: TGCGCCAGCAGCTTGGGCTACGAGCAGTACTTC. Translation gives CASSLGYEQYF.

The chain couples TRBV30 to TRBJ2-6, with D possibly called TRBD1 or TRBD2 (5 bases each). The CDR3 loop spans 16 amino acids. CDR1 is GTSNPN, CDR2 SVGIG, per germline (reference sequence). V was clipped by 0 bases and J by 0 bases, with 9 bases between them. The CDR3, as DNA: TGTGCCTGGAGTGTAACGGGGCCCTCTGGGGCCAACGTCCTGACTTTC. Protein: CAWSVTGPSGANVLTF.

The V call is TRBV9, the J call TRBJ2-2; D is possibly TRBD2 (6 bases). This CDR3 region has 17 residues. Trimming pared 4 bases from V and 1 base from J, leaving 17 bases between. The germline V gene has CDR1 SGDLS and CDR2 YYNGEE. The CDR3, as DNA: TGTGCCAGCAGCCCCGGCCCCCCAGCGGGGAACACCGGGGAGCTGTTTTTT. It yields the protein CASSPGPPAGNTGELFF. Looking up the rest from reference TRBV9 and TRBJ2-2 gives the full variable domain: DSGVTQTPKHLITATGQRVTLRCSPRSGDLSVYWYQQSLDQGLQFLIQYYNGEERAKGNILERFSAQQFPDLHSELNLSSLELGDSALYFCASSPGPPAGNTGELFFGEGSRLTVL.

Only a few counts were recorded for this clone. The V gene is TRBV5-1, the J gene TRBJ1-6, with D perhaps matching TRBD1 (6 bases). The CDR3 extends over 13 amino acids. Trimming removed 4 bases at V and 11 bases at J, with 13 bases between. Germline V gives CDR1 SGHRS, CDR2 YFSETQ. The CDR3 DNA is TGCGCCAGCAGCCAATCCCAGGGGACACCCCTCCACTTT. Protein sequence: CASSQSQGTPLHF.

V and J are TRBV11-2 and TRBJ2-7; D uncertain. The germline V and J ends were trimmed by 5 bases and 2 bases, with 13 bases remaining between them. The CDR3 length is 14 residues. CDR1 SGHAT and CDR2 FQNNGV come from the germline V gene. CDR3 protein: CASSDPWRPYEQYF. CDR3 DNA sequence: TGTGCCAGCAGCGACCCGTGGCGCCCCTACGAGCAGTACTTC.

The chain recombines TRBV19 with TRBJ1-5, with D unresolved. V lost 5 bases to trimming and J lost 7 bases, with 15 bases between them. CDR1 and CDR2 from the germline V gene are LNHDA and SQIVND (reference sequence). This CDR3 contains 14 residues. This chain's CDR3 is CASSLGREGQPQHF. Written as DNA, the CDR3 is TGTGCCAGTAGTCTGGGCCGGGAAGGGCAGCCCCAGCATTTT.

This clone was detected a few times. The genes are TRBV6-1 and TRBJ2-5; perhaps TRBD1 as D (5 bases). Germline values: CDR1 MNHNS, CDR2 SASEGT. The CDR3 extends over 15 amino acids. V dropped 7 bases and J dropped 5 bases, with 20 bases sitting between them. The CDR3 protein is CASTPRDSVVETQYF. In DNA, the CDR3 is TGTGCCAGCACCCCAAGAGACAGTGTTGTCGAGACCCAGTACTTC.

This sequence joins TRBV18 and TRBJ1-3, with unresolved D. V was clipped by 3 bases and J by 0 bases, with 9 bases between them. In germline, CDR1 is KGHSH, CDR2 LQKENI. The CDR3 loop spans 15 amino acids. In DNA, the CDR3 is TGTGCCAGCTCACCTGCACAGTACTCTGGAAACACCATATATTTT. This gives the protein CASSPAQYSGNTIYF.

The chain is built from TRBV9 and TRBJ2-7; D is possibly TRBD1 or TRBD2 (5 bases each). The V end lost 4 bases, the J end lost 0 bases, and 14 bases lay between the germline ends. The CDR3 contains 15 residues. Germline V gene lookup returns CDR1 SGDLS and CDR2 YYNGEE. The DNA for the CDR3 is TGTGCCAGCAGCCCCTATGGGGGTAGCTCCTACGAGCAGTACTTC. Its translation: CASSPYGGSSYEQYF. The full variable domain, completed using reference TRBV9 and TRBJ2-7, is DSGVTQTPKHLITATGQRVTLRCSPRSGDLSVYWYQQSLDQGLQFLIQYYNGEERAKGNILERFSAQQFPDLHSELNLSSLELGDSALYFCASSPYGGSSYEQYFGPGTRLTVT.

This clone has more than one count but fewer than ten. The CDR3: CASGEGQPNYGYTF. In DNA form, the CDR3 reads TGTGCCAGCGGAGAAGGTCAACCCAACTATGGCTACACCTTC. This chain joins TRBV6-1 and TRBJ1-2; no clear D. This CDR3 spans 14 amino acids. The V end was cut by 8 bases, the J end by 2 bases, with 15 bases between. From germline, CDR1 is MNHNS and CDR2 SASEGT.

The chain combines TRBV5-6 with TRBJ1-1; TRBD1 might be the D (5 bases). This CDR3 contains 16 residues. The V gene lost 2 bases and the J gene lost 1 base, with 15 bases spanning the gap. Per the germline V gene, CDR1 is SGHDT and CDR2 is YYEEEE. The CDR3 DNA reads as TGTGCCAGCAGCTTAGATCCCGGGGGGAGGAACACTGAAGCTTTCTTT. It codes for CASSLDPGGRNTEAFF. Variable domain in full (rest from reference TRBV5-6 and TRBJ1-1): DAGVTQSPTHLIKTRGQQVTLRCSPKSGHDTVSWYQQALGQGPQFIFQYYEEEERQRGNFPDRFSGHQFPNYSSELNVNALLLGDSALYLCASSLDPGGRNTEAFFGQGTRLTVV.

The V call is TRBV27, the J call TRBJ1-2; possibly TRBD1 for D (6 bases). Between the trimmed V and J ends, which lost 4 bases and 5 bases, there was a span of 11 bases. The CDR3 totals 13 residues. CDR1 is MNHEY and CDR2 is SMNVEV in the germline V gene (reference sequence). CDR3 nucleotides: TGTGCCAGCAGTTCGTTCAGGGGTTATGGCTACACCTTC. Translating gives CASSSFRGYGYTF.

The chain recombines TRBV10-1 with TRBJ2-4; either TRBD1 or TRBD2 may fit D (5 bases each). V was shortened by 10 bases and J by 4 bases, with 14 bases between the two germline ends. Per germline, CDR1 WNHNN and CDR2 SYGVQD (reference sequence). The length of the CDR3 is 13 residues. CDR3 DNA sequence: TGCGCCACCTCCGGGACGGGAAAAAACATTCAGTACTTC. Amino acids: CATSGTGKNIQYF.

The V gene is TRBV4-1, the J gene TRBJ1-5; no definite D call. CDR3 size: 13 residues. Between the trimmed V and J ends, which lost 1 base and 4 bases, there was a span of 5 bases. Germline lookup yields CDR1 MGHRA and CDR2 YSYEKL. The chain's CDR3 is CASSQALNQPQHF. The CDR3, as DNA: TGCGCCAGCAGCCAAGCGCTGAATCAGCCCCAGCATTTT.

The chain couples TRBV4-1 to TRBJ2-7, with D perhaps TRBD1 (5 bases). Germline CDR1 reads MGHRA; CDR2 reads YSYEKL. The CDR3 spans 16 residues. Between the trimmed V and J ends, which lost 0 bases and 3 bases, there was a span of 15 bases. Here the CDR3 DNA reads TGCGCCAGCAGCCAAGATTCAGACAGAGGATTCTACGAGCAGTACTTC. Translating it yields CASSQDSDRGFYEQYF.